The clone carrying this T cell receptor beta chain was seen a handful of times. Profiling relied on immunoSEQ multiplex PCR, and the TCRdb table lists in-frame clones only, not all of them. The repertoire holds about 180,000 clones, with under 85% as singletons. The data originate from a study of blood T cell repertoires in COVID-19. J was trimmed by 6 bases and V by 3 bases; bases with no gene match: 4. In germline, CDR1 is SGHRS, CDR2 YFSETQ. This CDR3 is built from 15 residues. The chain couples TRBV5-1 to TRBJ1-6; TRBD1 aligns across 9 bases. Material for sequencing was peripheral blood. The TCR sequence derives from a human donor in a cohort sampled during active COVID-19. The CDR3 region is CASSSGTGSNSPLHF. CDR3 coding DNA: TGCGCCAGCAGCTCCGGGACAGGGTCTAATTCACCCCTCCACTTT. Full variable domain (outside the CDR3, taken from reference TRBV5-1 and TRBJ1-6): KAGVTQTPRYLIKTRGQQVTLSCSPISGHRSVSWYQQTPGQGLQFLFEYFSETQRNKGNFPGRFSGRQFSNSRSEMNVSTLELGDSALYLCASSSGTGSNSPLHFGNGTRLTVT.